The 19 T cell receptor beta chains given below trace back to one sample, sequenced in a study of molecular identifiers for immune sequencing clone quantification. TCRdb ran MiXCR on the PCR reads and lists one entry per CDR3 protein. The table has approximately 630,000 distinct CDR3 sequences, roughly 27% seen once. Input material: naive CD8+ T cells from blood, with Jurkat cell RNA spiked in. Subset reported: FACS-sorted CD8+CD4-CCR7+CD45RA+ naive T cells. The receptors derive from a human donor in good health. Some libraries in this study had Jurkat cell RNA spiked in.

The chain couples TRBV7-8 to TRBJ2-2; a weak D match, TRBD2 (6 bases). Trimming cost V 8 bases and J 0 bases, with 10 bases left between them. The CDR3 length is 14 residues. Germline values: CDR1 SGHVS, CDR2 FQNEAQ. The CDR3: CASSDYPNTGELFF. DNA of the CDR3: TGTGCCAGCTCGGACTATCCGAACACCGGGGAGCTGTTTTTT.

This clonotype was recorded at least ten times. CDR3: CASSLFKEVETQYF. CDR3 DNA: TGTGCCAGCAGCTTGTTCAAGGAGGTTGAGACCCAGTACTTC. The V call is TRBV7-2, the J call TRBJ2-5; maybe TRBD2 (5 bases). Germline V lookup: CDR1 SGHTA, CDR2 FQGNSA. The CDR3 has 14 amino acids. Trimming left V 3 bases short and J 5 bases short, with 13 bases between.

There are many counts of this clonotype. The chain has TRBV29-1 and TRBJ2-6; D is undetermined. Between the trimmed V and J ends, which lost 7 bases and 4 bases, there was a span of 8 bases. The CDR3 totals 12 residues. Germline V CDR1 and CDR2: SQVTM, ANQGSEA. In DNA, the CDR3 is TGCAGCGCCCGATCCGGGGCCAACGTCCTGACTTTC. This translates into CSARSGANVLTF. Together with reference TRBV29-1 and TRBJ2-6, the CDR3 gives the full variable domain: SAVISQKPSRDICQRGTSLTIQCQVDSQVTMMFWYRQQPGQSLTLIATANQGSEATYESGFVIDKFPISRPNLTFSTLTVSNMSPEDSSIYLCSARSGANVLTFGAGSRLTVL.

The chain joins TRBV5-1 to TRBJ1-2; D unresolved. CDR1 is SGHRS, CDR2 YFSETQ, per germline. Trimming cost V 5 bases and J 3 bases, with 8 bases left between them. The CDR3 is 12 amino acids. The CDR3 DNA reads TGCGCCAGCAGAGATTTGGACTATGGCTACACCTTC. Translated, it gives CASRDLDYGYTF.

For this clonotype: This may be a read error, as it is one base from a much larger clone. The genes are TRBV29-1 and TRBJ1-6; no firm D call. There are 13 residues in the CDR3. Germline V gene data show CDR1 as SQVTM and CDR2 as ANQGSEA. This CDR3 reads CSVEDGYNPPLHF. Here the CDR3 DNA reads TGCAGCGTTGAGGACGGATATAATCCACCCCTCCACTTT.

In this sample, this clonotype turned up a few times. The chain recombines TRBV13 with TRBJ1-6, with D unclear. The V gene's germline CDR1 is PRHDT and CDR2 FYEKMQ (reference sequence). The CDR3 consists of 12 residues. Trimming removed 8 bases at V and 7 bases at J, with 9 bases between. This chain's CDR3 is CASLSGNSPLHF. CDR3 coding DNA: TGTGCCAGCCTTTCGGGGAATTCACCCCTCCACTTT.

There are many counts of this clonotype. The genes are TRBV27 and TRBJ2-7, with D perhaps TRBD2 (6 bases). The V and J ends lost 2 bases and 3 bases respectively, with 11 bases between them. The CDR3 spans 14 residues. Germline V lookup: CDR1 MNHEY, CDR2 SMNVEV (reference sequence). The CDR3 coding sequence is TGTGCCAGCAGTTTAGGGGGGACCTTCTACGAGCAGTACTTC. Translated, it gives CASSLGGTFYEQYF.

This clonotype was recorded a few times. This could be a read error, since a much larger clone is one nucleotide away. The rearrangement joins TRBV7-9 to TRBJ1-4; D unresolved. Between the trimmed V and J ends, which lost 2 bases and 12 bases, there was a span of 16 bases. The CDR3 extends over 14 amino acids. The germline V gene encodes CDR1 SEHNR and CDR2 FQNEAQ (reference sequence). The CDR3 loop reads CASSLTHSGEELFF. CDR3 bases: TGTGCCAGCAGCTTAACCCACTCCGGGGAAGAACTGTTTTTT.

This clonotype was counted between two and nine times. This rearrangement joins TRBV20-1 to TRBJ2-2, with 8 bases that match TRBD1. With V trimmed by 6 bases and J by 6 bases, 6 bases remained unmatched. The CDR3 totals 13 residues. The germline CDR1 and CDR2 sequences are DFQATT and SNEGSKA (reference sequence). DNA of the CDR3: TGCAGTGCAGGACAGGGCGGGTCCGGGGAGCTGTTTTTT. This sequence encodes CSAGQGGSGELFF.

A single count supports this clonotype. V is TRBV12-3 or TRBV12-4 and J is TRBJ2-1; D is perhaps TRBD2 (6 bases). The CDR3 spans 14 residues. With 6 bases removed from V and 7 bases from J, the gap between germline ends came to 16 bases. CDR3 DNA sequence: TGTGCCAGCAGGAGGGAGGATAGGACGAATGAGCAGTTCTTC. It translates to CASRREDRTNEQFF.

The chain recombines TRBV20-1 with TRBJ2-3; D is ambiguous. The CDR3 has 15 residues. Deletions cut 6 bases from V and 1 base from J, with 17 bases between. CDR1 and CDR2 from the germline V gene are DFQATT and SNEGSKA (reference sequence). The CDR3 protein is CSATLPRIGTDTQYF. The CDR3 DNA follows: TGCAGTGCAACCCTCCCGAGGATCGGCACAGATACGCAGTATTTT.

This chain uses TRBV6-5 with TRBJ1-2, with TRBD1 as a possible D gene (6 bases). CDR1 and CDR2 (germline): MNHEY, SVGAGI. Trimming left V 6 bases short and J 7 bases short, with 12 bases between. There are 12 residues in the CDR3. CDR3 sequence: CASSRTGPGYTF. In DNA form, the CDR3 reads TGTGCCAGCAGCAGAACAGGGCCTGGCTACACCTTC.

There are a few counts of this clonotype. A read error is possible here, since a much larger clone lies one base away. J is TRBJ2-2 and V is TRBV29-1; no definite D call. Germline CDR1 is SQVTM and CDR2 is ANQGSEA. V was shortened by 3 bases and J by 6 bases, with 8 bases between the two germline ends. The CDR3 contains 12 residues. CDR3 in amino acids: CSVDPNPGELFF. For the CDR3, the DNA is TGCAGCGTTGATCCTAACCCCGGGGAGCTGTTTTTT.

The J gene is TRBJ1-5, the V gene TRBV19; D ambiguous. Germline CDR1 reads LNHDA; CDR2 reads SQIVND (reference sequence). V lost 1 base to trimming and J lost 3 bases, with 19 bases between them. The CDR3 is 18 amino acids. CDR3 bases: TGTGCCAGTAGTATAGCGACTTGGCAGACATCTCACAATCAGCCCCAGCATTTT. This gives the protein CASSIATWQTSHNQPQHF.

In its sample, this clonotype was seen a few times. The chain has TRBV9 and TRBJ2-1, with TRBD1 matching over 11 bases. CDR1 and CDR2 from the germline V gene are SGDLS and YYNGEE. Trimming cost V 0 bases and J 7 bases; bases outside gene matches: 3. The CDR3 has 15 amino acids. The CDR3 here is CASSVGDRGLNEQFF. CDR3 sequence (DNA): TGTGCCAGCAGCGTAGGGGACAGGGGGTTGAATGAGCAGTTCTTC.

Note on this clonotype: One end of the junction does not line up with germline, which may come from a read error. The chain carries TRBV19 and TRBJ1-1; D uncertain. Germline CDR1 and CDR2: LNHDA and SQIVND (reference sequence). This CDR3 comprises 13 residues. CDR3: CASSTDGGNEALF. Here the CDR3 DNA reads TGTGCCAGTAGTACAGACGGTGGGAATGAAGCTCTCTTT. The complete variable domain, with remaining parts taken from reference TRBV19 and TRBJ1-1, reads DGGITQSPKYLFRKEGQNVTLSCEQNLNHDAMYWYRQDPGQGLRLIYYSQIVNDFQKGDIAEGYSVSREKKESFPLTVTSAQKNPTAFYLCASSTDGGNEALFGQGTRLTVV.

This clonotype was observed a few times. This chain connects TRBV11-2 to TRBJ2-7, with unresolved D. The CDR3 is made up of 15 amino acids. Germline V gene sequence: CDR1 SGHAT, CDR2 FQNNGV. Trimming pared 7 bases from V and 3 bases from J, leaving 19 bases between. The CDR3 spells CASTLSYGADYEQYF. DNA of the CDR3: TGTGCCAGCACCCTCAGTTACGGCGCCGACTACGAGCAGTACTTC.

In this sample, this clonotype turned up many times. The chain carries TRBV12-3 or TRBV12-4 and TRBJ1-3; 7 positions match TRBD1. With V trimmed by 7 bases and J by 0 bases, 12 bases remained unmatched. The CDR3 runs 17 residues. The CDR3 reads CASTPGQPIFSGNTIYF. Here the CDR3 DNA reads TGTGCCAGCACCCCGGGACAGCCGATATTCTCTGGAAACACCATATATTTT.

Comment on this clonotype: One end of the junction varies from germline; a read error may be responsible. The chain uses TRBV25-1 and TRBJ2-7, with unresolved D. The V gene's germline CDR1 is MGHDK and CDR2 SYGVNS. The CDR3 totals 18 residues. DNA of the CDR3: TGTGCCAGCAGTGACCCAGAGAGCTCCGGGCCGGCTTCCTACGGGCAGTACTTC. This gives the protein CASSDPESSGPASYGQYF.